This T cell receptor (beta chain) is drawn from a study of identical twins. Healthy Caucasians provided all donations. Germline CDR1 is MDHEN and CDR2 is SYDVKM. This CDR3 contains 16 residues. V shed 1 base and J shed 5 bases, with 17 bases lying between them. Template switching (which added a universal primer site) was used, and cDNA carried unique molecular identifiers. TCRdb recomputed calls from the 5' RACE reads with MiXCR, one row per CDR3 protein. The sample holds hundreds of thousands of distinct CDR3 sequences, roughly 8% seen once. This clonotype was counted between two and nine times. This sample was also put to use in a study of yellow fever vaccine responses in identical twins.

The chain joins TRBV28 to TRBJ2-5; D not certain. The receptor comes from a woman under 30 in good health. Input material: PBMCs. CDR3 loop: CASSLSGLGSQETQYF. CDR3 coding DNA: TGTGCCAGCAGTTTATCTGGGTTGGGCAGCCAGGAGACCCAGTACTTC.